The 14 T cell receptor beta chains in this list originate from one sample, sequenced in a study of T-cell reconstitution after alpha-beta-depleted transplantation in children. Library preparation (for TCRbeta) was performed with unique molecular identifiers. TCRdb reanalysed the PCR reads using MiXCR and keeps one entry per CDR3 protein. The data hold 200,000 to 250,000 distinct CDR3 sequences, with roughly 8.2% observed a single time. The specimen was PBMCs, mostly from graft donor cells, collected 180 days after TCRalphabeta/CD19-depleted stem cell transplant. The receptors stem from a male patient aged 5 to 17 who had a stem cell transplant for acute lymphoblastic leukemia, so the T cells may come from the graft donor.

This clonotype was seen many times. This chain connects TRBV7-8 to TRBJ2-3, with D hard to call. CDR3 size: 14 residues. The V end was cut by 7 bases, the J end by 1 base, with 12 bases between. CDR1 is SGHVS, CDR2 FQNEAQ, per germline. The DNA of the CDR3 is TGTGCCAGCACCCCAGGTGGACGCACAGATACGCAGTATTTT. This translates into CASTPGGRTDTQYF.

This clonotype has a count of ten or more. The chain recombines TRBV12-3 or TRBV12-4 with TRBJ1-6; D unresolved. The CDR3 contains 13 residues. V lost 3 bases and J lost 7, with 7 bases in between. CDR3 sequence reads: CASSFSVNSPLHF. Here the CDR3 DNA reads TGTGCCAGCAGTTTCTCGGTCAATTCACCCCTCCACTTT.

This clonotype was counted ten times or more. This chain uses TRBV10-3 with TRBJ2-2; TRBD1 might be the D (6 bases). Germline V CDR1 and CDR2: ENHRY, SYGVKD. Deletions cut 6 bases from V and 3 bases from J, with 17 bases between. The CDR3 runs to 16 residues. DNA for the CDR3: TGTGCCATCAGGACGCACCCGACAGGAGACACCGGGGAGCTGTTTTTT. Amino acid sequence: CAIRTHPTGDTGELFF.

As for this clonotype: A read error may be the cause here, since a much bigger clone is one base away. V usage is TRBV10-3 and J usage is TRBJ1-3; a possible D gene is TRBD1 (5 bases). Germline CDR1 reads ENHRY; CDR2 reads SYGVKD. The CDR3 is made up of 14 amino acids. In DNA form, the CDR3 reads TGTGCCATGGCCGGGGCCCGCTCTGGAGACACCATATATTTT. Its protein is CAMAGARSGDTIYF.

The sample holds many counts of this clonotype. The V gene is TRBV24-1, the J gene TRBJ2-5; D uncertain. The CDR3 length is 14 residues. The V end was cut by 2 bases, the J end by 2 bases, with 8 bases between. Germline lookup yields CDR1 KGHDR and CDR2 SFDVKD. The CDR3 loop reads CATSDWQEQETQYF. The DNA of the CDR3 is TGTGCCACCAGTGATTGGCAGGAACAAGAGACCCAGTACTTC.

This clonotype was recorded at least ten times. V gene TRBV10-3 combines with J gene TRBJ2-2; TRBD1 might be the D (6 bases). The CDR3 extends over 14 amino acids. V was trimmed by 3 bases and J by 5 bases, leaving 10 bases between them. Per the germline V gene, CDR1 is ENHRY and CDR2 is SYGVKD. CDR3 loop: CAISDNRETGELFF. For the CDR3, the DNA is TGTGCCATCAGTGACAACAGGGAAACCGGGGAGCTGTTTTTT.

This clonotype has ten or more counts. The chain joins TRBV10-3 to TRBJ1-2; D may be TRBD1 (5 bases). The CDR3 contains 15 residues. The V end lost 10 bases, the J end lost 1 base, and 19 bases lay between the germline ends. Germline CDR1 reads ENHRY; CDR2 reads SYGVKD. The CDR3 DNA reads as TGTGCCACCGACGGACGGGGCGGGGATAACTATGGCTACACCTTC. Translation gives CATDGRGGDNYGYTF.

This clonotype was observed many times. The chain couples TRBV5-1 to TRBJ2-3; D may be TRBD1 (6 bases). The germline V gene encodes CDR1 SGHRS and CDR2 YFSETQ. V was pared by 0 bases and J by 2 bases, with 10 bases between. This CDR3 is 15 amino acids long. CDR3 nucleotides: TGCGCCAGCAGCTTGGGACAGGAGATCACAGATACGCAGTATTTT. Amino acids: CASSLGQEITDTQYF.

In this sample, this clonotype turned up many times. The chain employs TRBV5-1 and TRBJ2-2, with D perhaps matching TRBD2 (5 bases). CDR1 is SGHRS and CDR2 is YFSETQ in the germline V gene. V shed 0 bases and J shed 4 bases, with 10 bases lying between them. CDR3 length: 15 amino acids. DNA of the CDR3: TGCGCCAGCAGCTTGGACGGACGGGGCACCGGGGAGCTGTTTTTT. It yields the protein CASSLDGRGTGELFF.

This clonotype was seen repeatedly, ten times or more. This chain connects TRBV4-3 to TRBJ1-1; perhaps TRBD1 as D (5 bases). V was trimmed by 1 base and J by 4 bases, leaving 13 bases between them. There are 15 residues in the CDR3. CDR1 and CDR2 (germline): LGHNA, YSLEER. DNA for the CDR3: TGCGCCAGCAGCCAAGGGGCTACAGGCTTCACTGAAGCTTTCTTT. Translated: CASSQGATGFTEAFF.

This clonotype was detected ten times or more. The rearrangement uses TRBV7-9 and TRBJ1-1; D is unresolved. The CDR3 sequence is 17 residues long. Trimming shortened V by 0 bases and J by 4 bases, and 18 bases separated the two germline ends. Germline assignment: CDR1 SEHNR and CDR2 FQNEAQ (reference sequence). DNA for the CDR3: TGTGCCAGCAGCTTAGCGGAACTCCGGGTAAAGGGCACTGAAGCTTTCTTT. Translating it yields CASSLAELRVKGTEAFF.

This chain connects TRBV2 to TRBJ2-1, with D possibly matching TRBD1 (6 bases). The V end lost 5 bases, the J end lost 0 bases, and 14 bases lay between the germline ends. There are 16 residues in the CDR3. Germline assignment: CDR1 SNHLY and CDR2 FYNNEI. The DNA for the CDR3 is TGTGCCAGCAGTACCCGGACAGTAGGCTCCTACAATGAGCAGTTCTTC. Amino acid sequence: CASSTRTVGSYNEQFF.

At least ten counts were recorded for this clonotype. The J gene is TRBJ2-2, the V gene TRBV28; 9 bases are a match to TRBD1. The length of the CDR3 is 19 residues. Germline lookup yields CDR1 MDHEN and CDR2 SYDVKM. The trim removed 5 bases at V and 5 bases at J, leaving 18 bases unmatched. The CDR3 spells CASSPPGQGAEWETGELFF. DNA for the CDR3: TGTGCCAGCAGTCCCCCGGGACAGGGAGCGGAGTGGGAAACCGGGGAGCTGTTTTTT.

Points on this clonotype: A read error may be the cause here, since a much bigger clone is one base away. This chain joins TRBV9 and TRBJ1-5, with TRBD1 matching over 9 bases. Germline lookup yields CDR1 SGDLS and CDR2 YYNGEE. The CDR3 contains 17 residues. V lost 0 bases to trimming and J lost 4 bases; unmatched junction nucleotides: 8. In DNA form, the CDR3 reads TGTGCCAGCAGCGTAGAAAAGACAGGGGGTGATAATCAGCCCCAGCATTTT. Protein product: CASSVEKTGGDNQPQHF.